The text below deals with one T cell receptor (beta chain). Its antigen is currently unknown. This sample was included in a study of T cell responses to AZD1222 COVID-19 vaccine. General study points: Spike-specific TCR breadth and depth rose after two AZD1222 doses.

Trimming cost V 6 bases and J 2 bases; bases outside gene matches: 5. Germline loops: CDR1 MNHEY, CDR2 SMNVEV (reference sequence). CDR3 length equals 14 residues. Only in-frame clones appear in the TCRdb table, and some are missing; sequencing was by immunoSEQ multiplex PCR. The table shows about 150,000 clones, with around 92% occurring only once. The sequencing used peripheral blood, collected 28 days after the second AZD1222 dose. The chain employs TRBV27 and TRBJ2-5, with TRBD1 matching 8 bases. This clonotype was sampled from an adult who received the AZD1222 COVID-19 vaccine. The CDR3 DNA reads as TGTGCCAGCAGGAAAGACAGGGGACAAGAGACCCAGTACTTC. Protein sequence: CASRKDRGQETQYF.